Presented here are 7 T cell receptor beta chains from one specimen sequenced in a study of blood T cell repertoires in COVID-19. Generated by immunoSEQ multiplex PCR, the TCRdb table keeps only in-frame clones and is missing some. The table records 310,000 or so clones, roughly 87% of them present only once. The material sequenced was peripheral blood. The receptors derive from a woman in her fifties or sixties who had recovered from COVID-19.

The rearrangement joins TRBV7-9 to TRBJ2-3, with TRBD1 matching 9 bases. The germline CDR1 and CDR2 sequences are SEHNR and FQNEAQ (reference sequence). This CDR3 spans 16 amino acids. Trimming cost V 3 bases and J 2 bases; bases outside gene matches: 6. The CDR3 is CASSFRDRDSTDTQYF. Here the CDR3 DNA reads TGTGCCAGCAGCTTCCGGGACAGGGATTCCACAGATACGCAGTATTTT.

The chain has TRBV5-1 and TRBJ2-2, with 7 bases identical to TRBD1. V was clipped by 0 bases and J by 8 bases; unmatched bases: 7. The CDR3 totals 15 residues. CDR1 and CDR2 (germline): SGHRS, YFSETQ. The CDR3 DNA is TGCGCCAGCAGCTTGGGACAGGTGGGACAGGGGGAGCTGTTTTTT. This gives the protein CASSLGQVGQGELFF.

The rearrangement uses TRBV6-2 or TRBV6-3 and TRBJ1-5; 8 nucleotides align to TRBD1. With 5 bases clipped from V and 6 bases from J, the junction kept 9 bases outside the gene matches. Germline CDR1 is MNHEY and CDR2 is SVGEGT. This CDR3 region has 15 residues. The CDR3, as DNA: TGTGCCAGCAGTGGGCCCGGGACAGGATCTCAGCCCCAGCATTTT. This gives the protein CASSGPGTGSQPQHF.

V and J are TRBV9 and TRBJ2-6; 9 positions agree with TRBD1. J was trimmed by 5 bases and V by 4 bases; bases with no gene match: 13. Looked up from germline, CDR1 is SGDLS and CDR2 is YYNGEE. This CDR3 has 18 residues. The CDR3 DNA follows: TGTGCCAGCAGCAAAACCGGGACAGGGCTGGATAGGGCCAACGTCCTGACTTTC. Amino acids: CASSKTGTGLDRANVLTF.

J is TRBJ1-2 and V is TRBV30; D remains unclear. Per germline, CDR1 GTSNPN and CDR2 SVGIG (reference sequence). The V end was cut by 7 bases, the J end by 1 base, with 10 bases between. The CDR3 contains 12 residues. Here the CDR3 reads CASSRYNYGYTF. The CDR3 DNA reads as TGTGCCTCCTCCAGGTATAACTATGGCTACACCTTC.

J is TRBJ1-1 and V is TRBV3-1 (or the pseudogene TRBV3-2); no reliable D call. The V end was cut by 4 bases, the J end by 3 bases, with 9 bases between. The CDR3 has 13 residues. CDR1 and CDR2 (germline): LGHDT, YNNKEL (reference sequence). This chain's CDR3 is CASSLRPDTEAFF. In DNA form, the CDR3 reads TGTGCCAGCAGCCTACGCCCAGACACTGAAGCTTTCTTT.

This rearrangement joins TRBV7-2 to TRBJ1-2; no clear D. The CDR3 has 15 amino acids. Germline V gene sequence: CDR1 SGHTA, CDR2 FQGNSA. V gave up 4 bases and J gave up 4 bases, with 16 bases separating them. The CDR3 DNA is TGTGCCAGCAGCTCCAATACGGGGAGAAGCTATGGCTACACCTTC. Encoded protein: CASSSNTGRSYGYTF.